The rows below give T cell receptor beta chains drawn from one sample of a study of cytomegalovirus exposure and HLA in healthy donors. Sequencing was performed with immunoSEQ multiplex PCR; in TCRdb, only in-frame clones are kept and a portion is missing. Found here are roughly 70,000 clones, about 90% of them singletons; the top ten hold 3% to 4%. The sequenced material came from PBMCs. These receptor sequences come from a woman in her late teens or twenties in good health and CMV-seropositive. Each CDR3 is given without its conserved first and last residue.

V: TRBV9; J: TRBJ1-1; length: 13; CDR3: ASSVVSGMNTEAF
V: TRBV27; J: TRBJ2-7; length: 13; CDR3: ASTLTGGSSYEQY
V: TRBV2; J: TRBJ1-1; length: 14; CDR3: ASRGDRGAPNTEAF
V: TRBV11-2; J: TRBJ2-4; length: 13; CDR3: ASSQRTGAKNIQY
V: TRBV4-1; J: TRBJ1-1; length: 12; CDR3: ASSQDTGNTEAF
V: TRBV7-9; J: TRBJ2-2; length: 17; CDR3: ASSSHTARASGITGELF
V: TRBV21-1; J: TRBJ1-1; length: 13; CDR3: ASSKARDRNTEAF
V: TRBV10-3; J: TRBJ2-3; length: 13; CDR3: AISLSGGSTDTQY
V: TRBV11-2; J: TRBJ2-2; length: 14; CDR3: ASSPRTSGGTGELF
V: TRBV6-1; J: TRBJ2-7; length: 13; CDR3: ASSPTSGGADEQY
V: TRBV7-2; J: TRBJ2-3; length: 13; CDR3: ASSSLTSGTDTQY
V: TRBV4-1; J: TRBJ2-1; length: 15; CDR3: ASSPYFGQTHYNEQF
V: TRBV11-2; J: TRBJ2-7; length: 10; CDR3: ASSLGLSEQY
V: TRBV10-2; J: TRBJ2-3; length: 13; CDR3: ASRGLAGDRGTQY
V: TRBV27; J: TRBJ1-5; length: 12; CDR3: ASSSGGSEQPQH
V: TRBV21-1; J: TRBJ1-2; length: 11; CDR3: ASPFDSNYGYT
V: TRBV7-9; J: TRBJ2-1; length: 9; CDR3: ASSLSDEQF
V: TRBV5-1; J: TRBJ2-3; length: 13; CDR3: ASSSLWGQSDTQY
V: TRBV18; J: TRBJ2-5; length: 14; CDR3: ASSPRRLAVQETQY
V: TRBV11-2; J: TRBJ1-2; length: 11; CDR3: ASSSDRVGGYT
V: TRBV7-9; J: TRBJ2-7; length: 11; CDR3: ASSLGADYEQY
V: TRBV28; J: TRBJ2-1; length: 17; CDR3: ASRSRDRNVIAGYHEQF
V: TRBV27; J: TRBJ2-7; length: 11; CDR3: ASSFNPGGEQY
V: TRBV14; J: TRBJ2-1; length: 11; CDR3: ASSQGLDTEQF
V: TRBV5-1; J: TRBJ2-2; length: 13; CDR3: ASSPYSGVTGELF
V: TRBV29-1; J: TRBJ2-7; length: 12; CDR3: SVGEAGGEYEQY
V: TRBV15; J: TRBJ1-1; length: 12; CDR3: ATSAPSGGSGAF
V: TRBV6-1; J: TRBJ1-5; length: 16; CDR3: ASSGSSEGAPENQPQH
V: TRBV7-9; J: TRBJ2-1; length: 13; CDR3: ASSLSGQGFNEQF
V: TRBV2; J: TRBJ2-1; length: 11; CDR3: ASSDDRANEQF
V: TRBV15; J: TRBJ2-5; length: 13; CDR3: ATSRDPSTRETQY
V: TRBV5-1; J: TRBJ1-2; length: 14; CDR3: ASRLSEGAPNYGYT
V: TRBV9; J: TRBJ2-1; length: 11; CDR3: ASSGLSYDEQF
V: TRBV1; J: TRBJ1-5; length: 11; CDR3: TSSQDRNQPQH
V: TRBV30; J: TRBJ2-2; length: 12; CDR3: AWRLAGVTGELF
V: TRBV7-9; J: TRBJ2-1; length: 17; CDR3: ASSLLAGVIRGSYNEQF
V: TRBV6-1; J: TRBJ2-3; length: 11; CDR3: ASSPREADTQY
V: TRBV13; J: TRBJ2-2; length: 15; CDR3: ASSSLGKSGDTGELF
V: TRBV10-3; J: TRBJ2-3; length: 15; CDR3: AISEFQGTPFTDTQY
V: TRBV6-1; J: TRBJ2-7; length: 13; CDR3: ASYSGGPKSYEQY
V: TRBV4-3; J: TRBJ1-6; length: 13; CDR3: ASSQDAQNNSPLH
V: TRBV5-6; J: TRBJ1-4; length: 11; CDR3: ASSLASVEKLF
V: TRBV6-5; J: TRBJ2-2; length: 12; CDR3: ASSEQGDTGELF
V: TRBV27; J: TRBJ2-3; length: 13; CDR3: ASSRTPTSTDTQY
V: TRBV6-5; J: TRBJ1-6; length: 13; CDR3: ASRQDSSYNSPLH
V: TRBV7-6; J: TRBJ2-5; length: 13; CDR3: ASSLGRISQETQY
V: TRBV6-6; J: TRBJ1-2; length: 12; CDR3: ASSPNTGFRGYT
V: TRBV27; J: TRBJ2-1; length: 14; CDR3: ASSPEGLSLSETRI
V: TRBV27; J: TRBJ2-7; length: 10; CDR3: ASSSTPYEQY
V: TRBV5-4; J: TRBJ2-1; length: 13; CDR3: ASSLGDSGRNEQF
V: TRBV19; J: TRBJ1-5; length: 14; CDR3: ASTTGAQGARVVQH
V: TRBV4-1; J: TRBJ2-6; length: 13; CDR3: ASNDRGSGANVLT
V: TRBV2; J: TRBJ2-1; length: 13; CDR3: ASSRLAGDYNEQF
V: TRBV5-1; J: TRBJ2-1; length: 15; CDR3: ASSLDAGVSSYNEQF